These T cell receptor beta chains were read from a single sample in a study of blood T cell repertoires in COVID-19. Assay: immunoSEQ multiplex PCR; the TCRdb copy retains only in-frame clones and omits some. This table holds some 250,000 clones, approximately 85% found once. Source material: PBMCs or T cells enriched from blood (not recorded which). Receptors were obtained from a woman in her 50s who had recovered from COVID-19. Each CDR3 is given with its conserved first and last residue. Fields, in order: V gene, CDR3 protein.

v_gene: TRBV6-5; CDR3aa: CASRWDREGVYEQYF
v_gene: TRBV28; CDR3aa: CASSPRGGEQYF
v_gene: TRBV6-1; CDR3aa: CASSEFMAGAPYEQYF
v_gene: TRBV28; CDR3aa: CASSLFEGAMSYEQYF
v_gene: TRBV6-5; CDR3aa: CASSPGGSGNTIYF
v_gene: TRBV7-9; CDR3aa: CASSLGPTGGMYEQYF
v_gene: TRBV5-1; CDR3aa: CASSLEPGTGGGYTF
v_gene: TRBV28; CDR3aa: CASSLGLAAVADTQYF
v_gene: TRBV7-6; CDR3aa: CASSLGGGRALDTQYF
v_gene: TRBV20-1; CDR3aa: CSASGGSSGNTIYF
v_gene: TRBV28; CDR3aa: CASSPQGAGNQPQHF
v_gene: TRBV5-1; CDR3aa: CASSLAGTGRYEQYF
v_gene: TRBV5-6; CDR3aa: CASSLRPYGYTF
v_gene: TRBV29-1; CDR3aa: CSVEGGTSRETQYF
v_gene: TRBV11-3; CDR3aa: CASSLTGEYNEQFF
v_gene: TRBV7-9; CDR3aa: CASSPGQGEGGYTF
v_gene: TRBV6-1; CDR3aa: CASSESHRATVDEQYF
v_gene: TRBV2; CDR3aa: CASSGQGYYGYTF
v_gene: TRBV5-6; CDR3aa: CASSPGQGWYWNTEAFF
v_gene: TRBV21-1; CDR3aa: CAGRGLAGGRIYEQYF
v_gene: TRBV15; CDR3aa: CATSRDGGKPQETQYF
v_gene: TRBV28; CDR3aa: CASSLWDRGRSNQPQHF
v_gene: TRBV15; CDR3aa: CATSRDWASGRTADTQYF
v_gene: TRBV18; CDR3aa: CASSPPSRYSYEQYF
v_gene: TRBV18; CDR3aa: CASSPYRGLNQPQHF
v_gene: TRBV15; CDR3aa: CATSRGDRSGNTIYF
v_gene: TRBV20-1; CDR3aa: CSASSWSGRTKNIQYF
v_gene: TRBV7-2; CDR3aa: CASSLDGARPQHF
v_gene: TRBV16; CDR3aa: CASSQFGTLKEGYTF
v_gene: TRBV7-2; CDR3aa: CASSLASGTPYNEQFF
v_gene: TRBV20-1; CDR3aa: CSAGTAAEAFF
v_gene: TRBV5-1; CDR3aa: CASSSPTGHLTGELFF
v_gene: TRBV18; CDR3aa: CASSADRTGWNNSPLHF
v_gene: TRBV24-1; CDR3aa: CATSAAGGNHNEQFF
v_gene: TRBV2; CDR3aa: CAGGGTQGNTQYF